This T cell receptor beta chain was identified during a study of early T cells in non-severe SARS-CoV-2 infection (TCRdb year 2021). As for the study more broadly: TCR sequencing used bulk RNA from unsorted whole blood, so alpha and beta chains could not be paired.

General study outcomes and caveats: VDJdb matching was skewed toward anti-spike CD8 responses and likely underestimated virus-specific expansions, missing private and CD4 specificities.

Library preparation employed 5' RACE. Sequencing was performed on a NextSeq 500. Unique molecular identifiers were attached to individual cDNA molecules in the TCR library protocol so that sequencing error and PCR bias could be corrected. Sequencing covered both TCR alpha and beta chains, and within each sample the abundances of alpha and beta sequences were tightly co-correlated. In the paper's pipeline: Decombinator V4 was used to annotate TCR sequences for V gene, J gene and CDR3. TCRs were defined as expanded if a significant change between any two time points was detected under a Poisson model with p below 0.0001. Abundances of TCRs were expressed as counts per million after normalisation to the total number of TCRs sequenced in each sample. TRAV1-2 paired with TRAJ12, TRAJ20 or TRAJ33 defined MAIT TCRs, while TRAV10 paired with TRAJ18 defined iNKT TCRs. VDJdb, accessed 1 November 2021, was searched for CMV, EBV and SARS-CoV-2 annotated TCRs, with TCRs annotated for multiple antigens excluded. TCRdb reprocessed the public reads (quality trimming at Q25 with fastp, clone calling with MiXCR) and kept in-frame beta chains. Rows with one shared CDR3 protein collapse into an entry with the most common genes and DNA. TCRdb, not the authors, supplied the V and J calls. The sample includes some 35,000 distinct CDR3 sequences, with 3.9% observed a single time. The biggest ten clones account for 9% to 10% of the sample.

The junction carries 21 bases between V and J, which are trimmed by 1 base and 5 bases respectively. CDR1 and CDR2 were assigned from the germline V gene as MGHRA and YSYEKL. The CDR3 sequence holds 18 residues, the cysteine and phenylalanine included. Of the read, only the CDR3 DNA is kept; its 54 bases are in frame from base 1. This clonotype was recorded at least ten times. This clone's antigen is unknown. Base quality data are lacking; no much larger clone is found one base away. A case-control design nested within a healthcare worker cohort in London, UK, was used, with weekly nasopharyngeal swab PCR tests and blood sampling performed. Between 23 and 31 March 2020, the week of the UK lockdown, healthcare workers were enrolled and then followed up weekly for as long as 16 weeks.

Sample: whole blood. Here the chain combines TRBV4-1 and TRBJ2-1; D gene: possibly TRBD1, on 6 matching bases. This sequence originates from an adult who was a healthcare worker with PCR-confirmed SARS-CoV-2 infection or an uninfected control (not recorded which). The sequenced DNA: TGCGCCAGCAGCCAAGGTCGGGGCCAGGGGATGAGCAACAATGAGCAGTTCTTC. This codes for CASSQGRGQGMSNNEQFF.